The 13 T cell receptor beta chains in this list originate from one sample, sequenced in a study of OX40 agonist ivuxolimab in advanced cancers. Assay: immunoSEQ multiplex PCR; the TCRdb copy retains only in-frame clones and omits some. The sample comprises about 30,000 clones, 90% to 95% of which are singletons, and roughly a tenth rests with the top ten. Specimen: CD4+ or CD8+ T cells sorted from blood, collected in a trial of the OX40 agonist ivuxolimab. The receptors stem from an adult with an advanced solid tumor such as melanoma, head and neck, liver or kidney cancer.

The chain employs TRBV27 and TRBJ2-7; D not certain. The V and J ends lost 2 bases and 4 bases respectively, with 21 bases between them. This CDR3 is 17 amino acids long. CDR1 and CDR2 (germline): MNHEY, SMNVEV (reference sequence). The DNA of the CDR3 is TGTGCCAGCAGTTTACAGGACCCACGTACCATCCCATACGAGCAGTACTTC. Encoded protein: CASSLQDPRTIPYEQYF.

DNA for the CDR3: TGTGCCAGCAGCTTAGAGCCTTCCCCGGGACCGGAAGCTTTCTTT. Translating it yields CASSLEPSPGPEAFF. The rearrangement links TRBV7-9 to TRBJ1-1; weak D call: TRBD1 (5 bases). From germline, CDR1 is SEHNR and CDR2 FQNEAQ (reference sequence). The V end lost 1 base, the J end lost 8 bases, and 17 bases lay between the germline ends. The CDR3 is 15 residues long.

Points on this clone: Additional DNA sequences in this sample encode the identical CDR3. The J gene is TRBJ2-1, the V gene TRBV28; TRBD1 might be the D (5 bases). The V end was cut by 3 bases, the J end by 0 bases, with 9 bases between. The CDR3 covers 15 residues. The germline V gene has CDR1 MDHEN and CDR2 SYDVKM. The CDR3 DNA is TGTGCCAGCAGTTTGGGGCGGTCCTCCTACAATGAGCAGTTCTTC. Amino acid sequence: CASSLGRSSYNEQFF.

This chain links TRBV6-6 with TRBJ2-7; TRBD1 might be the D (6 bases). The CDR3 extends over 15 amino acids. The germline V and J ends were trimmed by 0 bases and 4 bases, with 13 bases remaining between them. Germline V gene sequence: CDR1 MNHNY, CDR2 SVGAGI (reference sequence). CDR3 sequence: CASSYSGGSEYEQYF. The CDR3 nucleotides read TGTGCCAGCAGTTACTCTGGGGGCTCGGAGTACGAGCAGTACTTC.

This rearrangement joins TRBV10-2 to TRBJ1-5; 11 nucleotides match TRBD1. Germline V gives CDR1 WSHSY, CDR2 SAAADI. CDR3 length: 15 residues. The V and J ends lost 6 bases and 7 bases, in that order; junction bases with no gene match: 8. CDR3 amino acids: CASRSGTGGEQPQHF. CDR3 nucleotides: TGCGCCAGCAGAAGCGGGACAGGGGGTGAACAGCCCCAGCATTTT.

This clone was recorded a few times. The chain is built from TRBV19 and TRBJ1-1; D gene unclear. Germline CDR1 LNHDA, CDR2 SQIVND (reference sequence). V lost 5 bases to trimming and J lost 9 bases, with 7 bases between them. The CDR3 contains 10 residues. This chain's CDR3 is CASSSYQAFF. In DNA form, the CDR3 reads TGTGCCAGTAGTTCCTACCAAGCTTTCTTT.

The gene calls are TRBV5-1 and TRBJ1-1; D remains unclear. Germline V gene data show CDR1 as SGHRS and CDR2 as YFSETQ. This CDR3 is built from 14 residues. V gave up 0 bases and J gave up 4 bases, with 10 bases separating them. The CDR3 nucleotides read TGCGCCAGCAGCTTGGCAATGGGAGGCACTGAAGCTTTCTTT. It yields the protein CASSLAMGGTEAFF.

The chain has TRBV5-5 and TRBJ2-1, with 7 bases aligning to TRBD1. Germline V gene lookup returns CDR1 SGHKS and CDR2 YYEKEE (reference sequence). V dropped 4 bases and J dropped 7; count of bases not matched to a gene: 5. The CDR3 consists of 13 residues. CDR3 coding DNA: TGTGCCAGCAGCACCGACAGGGCGAATGAGCAGTTCTTC. Amino acids: CASSTDRANEQFF.

The chain joins TRBV7-2 to TRBJ2-1, with D possibly matching TRBD2 (6 bases). Germline assignment: CDR1 SGHTA and CDR2 FQGNSA. Trimming cost V 1 base and J 9 bases, with 7 bases left between them. The CDR3 is 12 residues long. CDR3 sequence (DNA): TGTGCCAGCAGCTTAGTGGGGGGTGAGCAGTTCTTC. Encoded protein: CASSLVGGEQFF.

The J gene is TRBJ2-3, the V gene TRBV7-6, with TRBD2 matching 14 bases. CDR3 length: 17 residues. Germline lookup yields CDR1 SGHVS and CDR2 FNYEAQ. The V and J ends lost 3 bases and 4 bases, in that order; junction bases with no gene match: 6. The CDR3 loop reads CASSFGTSGSGADTQYF. The CDR3 nucleotides are TGTGCCAGCAGCTTTGGGACTAGCGGGAGTGGGGCAGATACGCAGTATTTT.

The chain joins TRBV7-6 to TRBJ2-1; 10 nucleotides align to TRBD1. With V trimmed by 3 bases and J by 0 bases, 5 bases remained unmatched. Germline values: CDR1 SGHVS, CDR2 FNYEAQ. CDR3 length equals 17 residues. CDR3 sequence (DNA): TGTGCCAGCAGCTTCGGACAGGGGGGGATCTCCTACAATGAGCAGTTCTTC. Its protein product is CASSFGQGGISYNEQFF.

V and J are TRBV6-6 and TRBJ1-1; D is perhaps TRBD1 (5 bases). This CDR3 is 14 amino acids long. V was trimmed by 2 bases and J by 5 bases, leaving 12 bases between them. Germline-derived CDR1 and CDR2 are MNHNY and SVGAGI (reference sequence). The DNA of the CDR3 is TGTGCCAGCAGTTACACGGGAGAGGGGACTGAAGCTTTCTTT. It translates to CASSYTGEGTEAFF.

V and J are TRBV19 and TRBJ2-1; 8 nucleotides agree with TRBD2. Germline lookup yields CDR1 LNHDA and CDR2 SQIVND (reference sequence). J lost 8 bases, V lost 6 bases, and 24 bases had no gene match. This CDR3 has 19 amino acids. CDR3 sequence: CASSLPGSSGYLISDEQFF. DNA for the CDR3: TGTGCCAGTAGCTTACCGGGATCTAGCGGGTATTTGATTTCGGATGAGCAGTTCTTC.